The 9 T cell receptor beta chains in this list originate from one sample, sequenced in a study of T cell responses to AZD1222 COVID-19 vaccine. The table came from immunoSEQ multiplex PCR; TCRdb's copy has only in-frame clones and leaves some out. Of about 80,000 clones listed, over 75% were seen once; the top ten hold over 9.5%. The specimen was peripheral blood, collected 28 days after the second AZD1222 dose. The source is an adult who received the AZD1222 COVID-19 vaccine.

In DNA, the CDR3 is TGTGCCAGCAGTGAATTACAGCTTCAATTGGAAAAACTGTTTTTT. This translates into CASSELQLQLEKLFF. The V call is TRBV6-1, the J call TRBJ1-4; D not resolved. V lost 2 bases, J lost 8 bases, and 15 bases lay in between. Germline V CDR1 and CDR2: MNHNS, SASEGT. The CDR3 contains 15 residues.

This clone was seen once. V is TRBV3-1 (or the pseudogene TRBV3-2) and J is TRBJ1-3; tentatively, D is TRBD1 (5 bases). The length of the CDR3 is 15 residues. The germline CDR1 and CDR2 sequences are LGHDT and YNNKEL (reference sequence). V was shortened by 4 bases and J by 7 bases, with 17 bases between the two germline ends. DNA of the CDR3: TGTGCCAGCAGCCTGGGTTTGGGGGGTTCCAACACCATATATTTT. It encodes CASSLGLGGSNTIYF.

The sample holds a few counts of this clone. The rearrangement joins TRBV10-3 to TRBJ2-2; D gene unclear. The germline gives CDR1 ENHRY, CDR2 SYGVKD. V was shortened by 6 bases and J by 0 bases, with 2 bases between the two germline ends. The CDR3 is made up of 12 amino acids. CDR3 in DNA: TGTGCCATCAGAGCGAACACCGGGGAGCTGTTTTTT. It codes for CAIRANTGELFF.

The chain joins TRBV19 to TRBJ2-5, with a tentative D call TRBD1 (6 bases). V was pared by 1 base and J by 2 bases, with 8 bases between. The CDR3 totals 14 residues. Germline V gene sequence: CDR1 LNHDA, CDR2 SQIVND (reference sequence). CDR3 nucleotides: TGTGCCAGTAGTATAGGTACAGGGCAAGAGACCCAGTACTTC. Translated: CASSIGTGQETQYF.

This chain uses TRBV7-6 with TRBJ2-2, with D hard to call. The CDR3 totals 13 residues. V dropped 3 bases and J dropped 5 bases, with 7 bases sitting between them. Germline V gene sequence: CDR1 SGHVS, CDR2 FNYEAQ. The CDR3 spells CASSFTETGELFF. DNA for the CDR3: TGTGCCAGCAGCTTCACAGAGACCGGGGAGCTGTTTTTT. Full variable domain (rest looked up from reference TRBV7-6 and TRBJ2-2): GAGVSQSPRYKVTKRGQDVALRCDPISGHVSLYWYRQALGQGPEFLTYFNYEAQQDKSGLPNDRFSAERPEGSISTLTIQRTEQRDSAMYRCASSFTETGELFFGEGSRLTVL.

The sample holds one count of this clone. This chain joins TRBV2 and TRBJ1-1; D is undetermined. With 0 bases removed from V and 3 bases from J, the gap between germline ends came to 11 bases. The germline V gene has CDR1 SNHLY and CDR2 FYNNEI. The CDR3 is 15 residues long. The DNA for the CDR3 is TGTGCCAGCAGTGAAGCGCTTTTCGGTGACACTGAAGCTTTCTTT. Amino acids: CASSEALFGDTEAFF.

This clone was counted between two and nine times. The rearrangement uses TRBV19 and TRBJ2-2, with 10 bases aligning to TRBD1. CDR1 LNHDA and CDR2 SQIVND come from the germline V gene (reference sequence). V lost 10 bases and J lost 3; bases outside the gene matches: 8. The CDR3 sequence is 15 residues long. The CDR3 nucleotides are TGTGCCACCTGGGACAGGGGCGCGGACACCGGGGAGCTGTTTTTT. Its translation is CATWDRGADTGELFF.

The J gene is TRBJ1-4, the V gene TRBV6-5, with D possibly matching TRBD1 (5 bases). The V and J ends lost 0 bases and 4 bases respectively, with 9 bases between them. CDR1 MNHEY and CDR2 SVGAGI come from the germline V gene. The CDR3 consists of 15 residues. The CDR3 protein is CASSYSGGDNEKLFF. The CDR3 bases are TGTGCCAGCAGTTACTCTGGGGGGGATAATGAAAAACTGTTTTTT.

This chain uses TRBV29-1 with TRBJ2-7, with 7 bases fitting TRBD1. Germline values: CDR1 SQVTM, CDR2 ANQGSEA. With 7 bases clipped from V and 4 bases from J, the junction kept 10 bases outside the gene matches. This CDR3 contains 13 residues. CDR3 sequence: CSALTGIGYEQYF. As DNA, the CDR3 is TGCAGCGCATTGACAGGGATCGGGTACGAGCAGTACTTC.